This T cell receptor beta chain comes out of a study of cytotoxic CD8 clonotypes in ibrutinib-treated CLL. Overall study context: For this cohort, patients were about a dozen relapsed/refractory and approximately 15 treatment-naive, while approximately 17 were IGHV unmutated. An average of about 260,000 productive templates and 80,000 to 95,000 productive rearrangements was obtained per sample. Study observations and caveats: Elevated clonality accompanied ibrutinib response, with a return toward baseline values at progression. Sustained-remission and progressing patients diverged in sampling times.

The CDR3 totals 16 residues. Per germline, CDR1 SGHAT and CDR2 FQNNGV. V gave up 5 bases and J gave up 2 bases, with 17 bases separating them. In the case of this clone: Its matching antigen is unknown.

The repertoire was sequenced with immunoSEQ multiplex PCR; TCRdb's copy has only in-frame clones and lacks some. This sample yields fewer than 300,000 clones, of which around 77% are seen a single time; roughly 6% belongs to the top ten. The sequencing used PBMCs, collected at disease progression, from a patient treated with ibrutinib. V gene TRBV11-2 combines with J gene TRBJ2-3, with D unresolved. This clonotype was obtained from a human donor with chronic lymphocytic leukemia. CDR3 DNA: TGTGCCAGCAGCACGGATCGGGCGACGTACACAGATACGCAGTATTTT. Its protein is CASSTDRATYTDTQYF.